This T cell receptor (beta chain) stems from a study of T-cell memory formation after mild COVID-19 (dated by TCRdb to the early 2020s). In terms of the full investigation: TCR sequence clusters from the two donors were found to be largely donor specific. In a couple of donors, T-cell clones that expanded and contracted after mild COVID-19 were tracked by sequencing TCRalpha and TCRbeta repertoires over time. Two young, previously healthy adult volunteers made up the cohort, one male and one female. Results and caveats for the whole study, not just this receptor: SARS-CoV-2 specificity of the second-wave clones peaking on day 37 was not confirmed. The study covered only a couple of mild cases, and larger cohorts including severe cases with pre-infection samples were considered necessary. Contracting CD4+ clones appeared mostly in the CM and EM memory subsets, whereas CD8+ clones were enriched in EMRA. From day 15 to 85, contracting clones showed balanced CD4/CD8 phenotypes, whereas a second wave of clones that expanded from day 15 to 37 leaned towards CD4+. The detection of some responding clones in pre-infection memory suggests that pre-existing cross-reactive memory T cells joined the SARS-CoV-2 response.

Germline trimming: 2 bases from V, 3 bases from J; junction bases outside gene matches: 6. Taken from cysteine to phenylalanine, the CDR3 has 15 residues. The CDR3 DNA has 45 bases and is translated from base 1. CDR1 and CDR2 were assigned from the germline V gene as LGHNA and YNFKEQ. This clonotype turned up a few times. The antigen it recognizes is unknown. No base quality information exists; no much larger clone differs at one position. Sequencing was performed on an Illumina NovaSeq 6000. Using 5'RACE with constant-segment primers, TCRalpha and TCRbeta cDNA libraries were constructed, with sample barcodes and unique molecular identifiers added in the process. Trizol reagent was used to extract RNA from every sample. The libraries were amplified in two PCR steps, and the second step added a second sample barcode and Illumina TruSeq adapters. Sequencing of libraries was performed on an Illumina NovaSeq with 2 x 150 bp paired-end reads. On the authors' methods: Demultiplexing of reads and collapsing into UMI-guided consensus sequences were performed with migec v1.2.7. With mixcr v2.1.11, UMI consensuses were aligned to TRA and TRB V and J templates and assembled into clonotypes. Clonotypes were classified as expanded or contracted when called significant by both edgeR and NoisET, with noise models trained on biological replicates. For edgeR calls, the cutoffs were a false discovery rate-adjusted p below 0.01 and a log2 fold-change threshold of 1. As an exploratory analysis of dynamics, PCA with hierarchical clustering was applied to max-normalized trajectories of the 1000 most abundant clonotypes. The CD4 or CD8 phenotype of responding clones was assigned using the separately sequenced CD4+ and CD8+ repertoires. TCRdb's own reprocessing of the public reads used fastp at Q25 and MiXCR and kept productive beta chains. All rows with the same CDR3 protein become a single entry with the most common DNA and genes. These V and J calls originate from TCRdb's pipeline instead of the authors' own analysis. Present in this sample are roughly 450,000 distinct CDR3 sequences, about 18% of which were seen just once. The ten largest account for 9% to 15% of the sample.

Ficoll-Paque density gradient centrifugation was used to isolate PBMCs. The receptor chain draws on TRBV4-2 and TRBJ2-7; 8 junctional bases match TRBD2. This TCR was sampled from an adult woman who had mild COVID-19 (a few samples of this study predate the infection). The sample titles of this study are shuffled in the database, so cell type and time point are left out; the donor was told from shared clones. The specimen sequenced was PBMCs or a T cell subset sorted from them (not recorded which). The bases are TGTGCCAGCAGCCAACCTCCGGGAGGGGACTACGAGCAGTACTTC. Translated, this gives CASSQPPGGDYEQYF.